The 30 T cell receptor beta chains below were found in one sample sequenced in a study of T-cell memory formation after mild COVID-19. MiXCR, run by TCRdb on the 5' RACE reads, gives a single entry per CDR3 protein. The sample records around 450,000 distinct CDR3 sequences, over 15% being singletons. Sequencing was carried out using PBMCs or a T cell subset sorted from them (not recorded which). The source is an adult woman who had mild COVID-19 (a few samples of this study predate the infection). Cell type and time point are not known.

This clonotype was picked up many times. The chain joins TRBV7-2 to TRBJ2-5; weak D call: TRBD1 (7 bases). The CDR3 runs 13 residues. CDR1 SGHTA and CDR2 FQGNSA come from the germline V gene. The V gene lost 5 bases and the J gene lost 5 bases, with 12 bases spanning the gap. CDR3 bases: TGTGCCAGCAGCGGGGGGACAGCTGAGACCCAGTACTTC. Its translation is CASSGGTAETQYF.

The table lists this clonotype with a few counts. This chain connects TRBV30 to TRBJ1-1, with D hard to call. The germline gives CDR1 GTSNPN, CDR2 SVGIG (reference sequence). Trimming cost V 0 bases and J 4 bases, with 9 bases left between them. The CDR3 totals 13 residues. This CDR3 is CAWSVTTITEAFF. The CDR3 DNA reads TGTGCCTGGAGTGTAACCACCATCACTGAAGCTTTCTTT.

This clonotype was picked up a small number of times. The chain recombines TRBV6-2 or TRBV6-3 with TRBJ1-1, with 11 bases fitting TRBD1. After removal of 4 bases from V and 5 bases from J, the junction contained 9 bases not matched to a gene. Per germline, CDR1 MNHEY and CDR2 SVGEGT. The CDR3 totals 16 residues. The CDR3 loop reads CASSSKRTGGLTEAFF. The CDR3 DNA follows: TGTGCCAGCAGTTCCAAACGGACAGGGGGCTTGACTGAAGCTTTCTTT.

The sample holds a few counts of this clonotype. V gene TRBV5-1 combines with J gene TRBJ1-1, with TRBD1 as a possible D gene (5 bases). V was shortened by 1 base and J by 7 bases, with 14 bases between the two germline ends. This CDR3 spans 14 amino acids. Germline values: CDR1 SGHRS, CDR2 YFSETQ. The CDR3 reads CASSLLEGQGEAFF. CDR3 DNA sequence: TGCGCCAGCAGCTTGCTAGAGGGGCAGGGTGAAGCTTTCTTT.

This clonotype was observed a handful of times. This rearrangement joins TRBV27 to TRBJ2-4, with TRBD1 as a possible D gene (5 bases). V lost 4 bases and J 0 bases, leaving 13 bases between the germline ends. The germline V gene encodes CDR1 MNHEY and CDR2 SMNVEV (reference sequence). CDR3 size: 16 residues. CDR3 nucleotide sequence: TGTGCCAGCAGTTCCCTCAGGGTACTAGCCAAAAACATTCAGTACTTC. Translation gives CASSSLRVLAKNIQYF.

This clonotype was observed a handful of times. Written as DNA, the CDR3 is TGCGCCAGCAGCTTGATGAGCGGGGGGGCCGGTGGAACCAATGAGCAGTTCTTC. Translating it yields CASSLMSGGAGGTNEQFF. V and J are TRBV5-1 and TRBJ2-1, with 10 bases fitting TRBD2. V was pared by 1 base and J by 6 bases, with 13 bases of the junction left unmatched. CDR3 size: 18 residues. The germline CDR1 and CDR2 sequences are SGHRS and YFSETQ.

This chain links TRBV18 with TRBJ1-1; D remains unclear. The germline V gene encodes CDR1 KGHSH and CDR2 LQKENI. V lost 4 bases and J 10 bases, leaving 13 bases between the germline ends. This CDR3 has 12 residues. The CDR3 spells CASSRDRMGAFF. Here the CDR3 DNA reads TGTGCCAGCTCACGGGATAGGATGGGAGCTTTCTTT. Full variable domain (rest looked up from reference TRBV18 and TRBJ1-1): NAGVMQNPRHLVRRRGQEARLRCSPMKGHSHVYWYRQLPEEGLKFMVYLQKENIIDESGMPKERFSAEFPKEGPSILRIQQVVRGDSAAYFCASSRDRMGAFFGQGTRLTVV.

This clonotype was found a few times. The CDR3 sequence: CSARSGSGDGAREQYF. The CDR3 nucleotides are TGCAGTGCTAGATCGGGGTCCGGTGATGGGGCGCGCGAGCAGTACTTC. This chain uses TRBV20-1 with TRBJ2-7; D assignment may be TRBD1 or TRBD2 (5 bases each). V lost 2 bases and J lost 6, with 23 bases in between. The germline gives CDR1 DFQATT, CDR2 SNEGSKA (reference sequence). The CDR3 sequence is 16 residues long.

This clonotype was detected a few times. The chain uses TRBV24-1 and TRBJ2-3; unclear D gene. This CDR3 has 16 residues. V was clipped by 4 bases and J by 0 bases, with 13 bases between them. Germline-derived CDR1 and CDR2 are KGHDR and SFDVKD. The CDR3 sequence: CATSDPGRISTDTQYF. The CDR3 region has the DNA TGTGCCACCAGTGACCCAGGACGGATTAGCACAGATACGCAGTATTTT.

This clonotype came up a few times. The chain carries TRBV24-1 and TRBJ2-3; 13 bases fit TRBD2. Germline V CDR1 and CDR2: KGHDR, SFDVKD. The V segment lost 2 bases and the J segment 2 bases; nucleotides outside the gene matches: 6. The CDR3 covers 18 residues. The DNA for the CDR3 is TGTGCCACCAGTGATTATGGACTAGCGGGGGCGAACACAGATACGCAGTATTTT. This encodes CATSDYGLAGANTDTQYF.

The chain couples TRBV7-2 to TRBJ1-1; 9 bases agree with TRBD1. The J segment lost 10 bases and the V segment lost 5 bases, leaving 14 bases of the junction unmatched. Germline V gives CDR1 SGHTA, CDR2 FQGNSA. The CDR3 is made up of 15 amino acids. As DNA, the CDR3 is TGTGCCAGCAGCCCGGGGGACAGGGTGGGGCTCGGAGCTTTCTTT. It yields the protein CASSPGDRVGLGAFF. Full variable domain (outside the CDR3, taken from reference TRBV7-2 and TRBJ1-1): GAGVSQSPSNKVTEKGKDVELRCDPISGHTALYWYRQSLGQGLEFLIYFQGNSAPDKSGLPSDRFSAERTGGSVSTLTIQRTQQEDSAVYLCASSPGDRVGLGAFFGQGTRLTVV.

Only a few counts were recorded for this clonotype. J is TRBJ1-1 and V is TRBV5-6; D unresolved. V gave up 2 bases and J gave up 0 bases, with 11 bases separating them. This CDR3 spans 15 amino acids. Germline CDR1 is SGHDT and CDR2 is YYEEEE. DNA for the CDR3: TGTGCCAGCAGCTTCGGGGAGCACATGAACACTGAAGCTTTCTTT. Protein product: CASSFGEHMNTEAFF.

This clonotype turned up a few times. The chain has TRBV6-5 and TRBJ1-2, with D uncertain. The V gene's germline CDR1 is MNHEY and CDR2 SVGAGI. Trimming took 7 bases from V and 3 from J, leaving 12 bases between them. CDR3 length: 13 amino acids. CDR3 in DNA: TGTGCCAGCACCAAAGGAGGAGACTATGGCTACACCTTC. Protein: CASTKGGDYGYTF.

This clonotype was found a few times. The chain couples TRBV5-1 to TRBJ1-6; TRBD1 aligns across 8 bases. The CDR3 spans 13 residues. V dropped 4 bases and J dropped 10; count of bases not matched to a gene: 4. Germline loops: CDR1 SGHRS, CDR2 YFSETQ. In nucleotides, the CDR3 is TGCGCCAGCAGCATACAGGGGGGGTCACCCCTCCACTTT. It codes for CASSIQGGSPLHF. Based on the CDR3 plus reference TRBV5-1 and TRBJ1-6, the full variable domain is KAGVTQTPRYLIKTRGQQVTLSCSPISGHRSVSWYQQTPGQGLQFLFEYFSETQRNKGNFPGRFSGRQFSNSRSEMNVSTLELGDSALYLCASSIQGGSPLHFGNGTRLTVT.

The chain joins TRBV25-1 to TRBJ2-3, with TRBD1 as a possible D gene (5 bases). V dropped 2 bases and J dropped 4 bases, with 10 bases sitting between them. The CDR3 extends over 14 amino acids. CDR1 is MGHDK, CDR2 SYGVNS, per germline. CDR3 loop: CASSEVRGADTQYF. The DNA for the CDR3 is TGTGCCAGCAGTGAAGTTAGGGGCGCAGATACGCAGTATTTT.

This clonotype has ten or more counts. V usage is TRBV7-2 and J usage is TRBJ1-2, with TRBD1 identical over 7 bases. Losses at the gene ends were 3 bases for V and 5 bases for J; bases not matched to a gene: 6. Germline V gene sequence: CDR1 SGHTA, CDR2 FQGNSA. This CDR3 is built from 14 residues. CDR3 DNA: TGTGCCAGCAGCTTGGACAGGTCCCGATATGGCTACACCTTC. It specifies CASSLDRSRYGYTF.

CDR3 DNA sequence: TGTGCCAGCAGGGGGATCCGGGAGACCCAGTACTTC. It encodes CASRGIRETQYF. The rearrangement uses TRBV12-3 or TRBV12-4 and TRBJ2-5; D ambiguous. Trimming left V 6 bases short and J 5 bases short, with 10 bases between. The CDR3 is made up of 12 amino acids.

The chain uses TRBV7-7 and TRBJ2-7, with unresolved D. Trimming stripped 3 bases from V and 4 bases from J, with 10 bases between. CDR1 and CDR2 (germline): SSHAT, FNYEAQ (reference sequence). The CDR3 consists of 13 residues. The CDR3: CASSFGMTYEQYF. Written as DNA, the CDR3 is TGTGCCAGCAGCTTTGGGATGACATACGAGCAGTACTTC.

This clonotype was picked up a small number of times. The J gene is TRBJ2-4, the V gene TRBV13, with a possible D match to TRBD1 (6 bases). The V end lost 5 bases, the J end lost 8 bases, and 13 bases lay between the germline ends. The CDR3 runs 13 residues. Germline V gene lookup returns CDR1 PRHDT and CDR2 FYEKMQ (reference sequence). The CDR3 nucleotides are TGTGCCAGCAGCCCGAACAGGGTTGACATTCAGTACTTC. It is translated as CASSPNRVDIQYF.

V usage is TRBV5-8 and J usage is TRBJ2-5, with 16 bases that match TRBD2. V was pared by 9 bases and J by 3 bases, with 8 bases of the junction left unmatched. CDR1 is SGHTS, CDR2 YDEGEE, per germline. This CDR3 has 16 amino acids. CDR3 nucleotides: TGTGCCAATGAAAGGGGACTAGCGGGAGGGGAAGAGACCCAGTACTTC. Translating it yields CANERGLAGGEETQYF.

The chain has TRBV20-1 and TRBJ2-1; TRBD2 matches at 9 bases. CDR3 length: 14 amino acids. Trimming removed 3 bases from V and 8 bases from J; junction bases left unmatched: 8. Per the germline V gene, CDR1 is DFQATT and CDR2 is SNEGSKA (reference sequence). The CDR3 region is CSASRLAGRDEQFF. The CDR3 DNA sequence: TGCAGTGCTAGTAGGCTAGCGGGAAGAGATGAGCAGTTCTTC.

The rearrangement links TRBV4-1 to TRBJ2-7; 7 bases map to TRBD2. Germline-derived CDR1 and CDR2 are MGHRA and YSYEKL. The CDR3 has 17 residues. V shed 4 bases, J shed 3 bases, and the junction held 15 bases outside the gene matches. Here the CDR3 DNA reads TGCGCCAGCAGCCCACGCCAAGCGGGGCCTACCATCTACGAGCAGTACTTC. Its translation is CASSPRQAGPTIYEQYF.

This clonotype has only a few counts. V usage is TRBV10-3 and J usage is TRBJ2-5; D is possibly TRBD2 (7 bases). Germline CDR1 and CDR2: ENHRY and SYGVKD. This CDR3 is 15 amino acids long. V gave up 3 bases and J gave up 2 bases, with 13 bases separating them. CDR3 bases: TGTGCCATCAGTGACCCCCGGGGGGCTCAAGAGACCCAGTACTTC. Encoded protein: CAISDPRGAQETQYF.

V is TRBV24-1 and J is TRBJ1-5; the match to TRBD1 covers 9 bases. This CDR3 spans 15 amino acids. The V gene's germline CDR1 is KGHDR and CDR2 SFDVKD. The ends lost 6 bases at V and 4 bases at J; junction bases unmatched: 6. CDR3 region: CATSTGQGLNQPQHF. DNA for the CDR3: TGTGCCACCAGTACTGGACAGGGGCTGAATCAGCCCCAGCATTTT.

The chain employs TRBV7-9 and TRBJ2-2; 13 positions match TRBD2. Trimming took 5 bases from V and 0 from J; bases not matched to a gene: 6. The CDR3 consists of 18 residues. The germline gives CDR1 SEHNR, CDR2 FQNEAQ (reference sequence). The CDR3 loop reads CASSPRTSGSANTGELFF. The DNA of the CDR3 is TGTGCCAGCAGCCCTAGGACTAGCGGGAGCGCGAACACCGGGGAGCTGTTTTTT.

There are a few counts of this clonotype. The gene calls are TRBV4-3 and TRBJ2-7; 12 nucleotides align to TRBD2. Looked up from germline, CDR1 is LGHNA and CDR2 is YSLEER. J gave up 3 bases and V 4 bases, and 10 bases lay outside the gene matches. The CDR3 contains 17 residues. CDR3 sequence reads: CASSPRLAGATNYEQYF. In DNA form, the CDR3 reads TGCGCCAGCAGCCCGAGACTAGCGGGGGCTACCAACTACGAGCAGTACTTC.

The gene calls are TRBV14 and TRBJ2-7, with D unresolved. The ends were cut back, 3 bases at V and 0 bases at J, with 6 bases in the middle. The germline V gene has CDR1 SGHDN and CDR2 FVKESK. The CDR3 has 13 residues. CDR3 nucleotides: TGTGCCAGCAGCCATCAGATCTCCTACGAGCAGTACTTC. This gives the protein CASSHQISYEQYF.

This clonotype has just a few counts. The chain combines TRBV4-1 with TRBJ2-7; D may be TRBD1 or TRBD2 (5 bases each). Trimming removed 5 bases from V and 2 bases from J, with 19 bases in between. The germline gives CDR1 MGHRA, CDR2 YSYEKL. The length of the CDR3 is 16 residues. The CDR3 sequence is CASSTPPGALAYEQYF. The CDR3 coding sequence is TGCGCCAGCAGCACCCCGCCCGGGGCGCTAGCCTACGAGCAGTACTTC.

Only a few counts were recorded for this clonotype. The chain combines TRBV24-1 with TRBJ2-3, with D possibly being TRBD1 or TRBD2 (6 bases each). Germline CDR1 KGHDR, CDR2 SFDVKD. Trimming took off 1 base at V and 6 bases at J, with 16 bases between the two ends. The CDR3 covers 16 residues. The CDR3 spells CATSDFSRGGTDTQYF. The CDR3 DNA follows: TGTGCCACCAGTGATTTCTCCAGGGGAGGAACGGATACGCAGTATTTT.

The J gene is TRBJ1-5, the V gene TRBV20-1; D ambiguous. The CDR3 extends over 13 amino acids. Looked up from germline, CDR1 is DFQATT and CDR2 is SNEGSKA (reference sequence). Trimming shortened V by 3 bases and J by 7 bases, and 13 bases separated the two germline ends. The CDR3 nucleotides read TGCAGTGCTAGTTTCGTCCGTGGGCAGCCCCAGCATTTT. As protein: CSASFVRGQPQHF.